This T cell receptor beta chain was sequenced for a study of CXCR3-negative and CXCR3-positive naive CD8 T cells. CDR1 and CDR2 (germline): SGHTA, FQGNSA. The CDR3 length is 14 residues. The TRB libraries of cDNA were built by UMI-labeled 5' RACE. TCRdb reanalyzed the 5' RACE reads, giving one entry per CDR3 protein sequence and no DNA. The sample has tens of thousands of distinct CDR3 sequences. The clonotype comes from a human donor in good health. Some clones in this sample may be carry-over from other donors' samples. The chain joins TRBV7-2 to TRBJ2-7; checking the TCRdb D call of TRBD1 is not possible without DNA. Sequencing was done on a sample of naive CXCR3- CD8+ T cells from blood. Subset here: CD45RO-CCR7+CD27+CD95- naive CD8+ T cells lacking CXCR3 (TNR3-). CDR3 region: CASSLRDTSYEQYF. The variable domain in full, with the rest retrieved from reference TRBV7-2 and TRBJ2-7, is GAGVSQSPSNKVTEKGKDVELRCDPISGHTALYWYRQSLGQGLEFLIYFQGNSAPDKSGLPSDRFSAERTGGSVSTLTIQRTQQEDSAVYLCASSLRDTSYEQYFGPGTRLTVT.